This TCR beta chain was captured in a study of shared clonotypes between healthy human individuals. Study-wide results and caveats: When compared with the clonotypes that were shared by all four sorted-subset donors, the non-shared clonotypes turned out to have lower generation probabilities.

CDR1 and CDR2 from the germline V gene are MNHNY and SVGAGI (reference sequence). The CDR3 contains 13 residues. V lost 6 bases, J lost 6 bases, and 2 bases stayed unmatched. The repertoire was sequenced with immunoSEQ multiplex PCR; TCRdb's copy has only in-frame clones and lacks some. The sample contains 2 million to 2.5 million clones, around 95% of which appear only once. Researchers partitioned CD4+ cells into CD45RA+ naive and CD45RA-negative memory subsets. This clone came up once. Its antigen is currently unknown. Sequencing used naive CD4+ T cells sorted from blood. Documented subset: CD45RA+ positively selected. V is TRBV6-6 and J is TRBJ2-7; 13 bases are shared with TRBD2. This receptor was obtained from a man between 18 and 35 years old in good health. The CDR3 here is CASRTSGRVEQYF. DNA of the CDR3: TGTGCCAGCAGAACTAGCGGGAGGGTCGAGCAGTACTTC.